The 17 T cell receptor beta chains below all came from one sample that was sequenced in a study of blood T cell repertoires in COVID-19. The data were produced by immunoSEQ multiplex PCR, yet TCRdb's version contains in-frame clones alone and is incomplete. The repertoire consists of about 120,000 clones, with almost 90% occurring once and the leading ten covering 3.5% to 4%. The sequenced sample consisted of peripheral blood. These receptors came from a woman between 55 and 75 years old with COVID-19, enrolled during active disease.

In this sample, this clone turned up once. The chain carries TRBV19 and TRBJ1-2; 7 nucleotides line up with TRBD1. CDR1 is LNHDA and CDR2 is SQIVND in the germline V gene (reference sequence). This CDR3 spans 14 amino acids. J was trimmed by 4 bases and V by 2 bases; bases with no gene match: 4. The CDR3 loop is CASSIRAGGYGYTF. The CDR3, as DNA: TGTGCCAGTAGTATACGTGCAGGGGGCTATGGCTACACCTTC.

This clone is a singleton in its sample. V and J are TRBV5-1 and TRBJ1-1; D gene ambiguous. Germline lookup yields CDR1 SGHRS and CDR2 YFSETQ. The CDR3 has 15 amino acids. The V and J ends lost 0 bases and 0 bases respectively, with 9 bases between them. In DNA form, the CDR3 reads TGCGCCAGCAGCTTGGGGGCGACGGTGAACACTGAAGCTTTCTTT. Translating gives CASSLGATVNTEAFF. The full variable domain, its missing parts supplied by reference TRBV5-1 and TRBJ1-1, is KAGVTQTPRYLIKTRGQQVTLSCSPISGHRSVSWYQQTPGQGLQFLFEYFSETQRNKGNFPGRFSGRQFSNSRSEMNVSTLELGDSALYLCASSLGATVNTEAFFGQGTRLTVV.

CDR3 sequence reads: CASSLGQGVGGANVLTF. The CDR3 region has the DNA TGTGCCAGCAGCTTGGGACAGGGGGTTGGTGGGGCCAACGTCCTGACTTTC. The V gene is TRBV5-6, the J gene TRBJ2-6; 9 bases match TRBD1. The CDR3 totals 17 residues. Losses at the gene ends were 0 bases for V and 3 bases for J; bases not matched to a gene: 4. CDR1 and CDR2 from the germline V gene are SGHDT and YYEEEE.

This clone was detected once. The chain joins TRBV30 to TRBJ1-5; no clear D gene. The V gene's germline CDR1 is GTSNPN and CDR2 SVGIG (reference sequence). Between the trimmed V and J ends, which lost 1 base and 4 bases, there was a span of 8 bases. The CDR3 length is 13 residues. CDR3 region: CAWSGEGNQPQHF. The CDR3 nucleotides are TGTGCCTGGAGTGGGGAGGGTAATCAGCCCCAGCATTTT. Supplemented by reference TRBV30 and TRBJ1-5, the full variable domain reads SQTIHQWPATLVQPVGSPLSLECTVEGTSNPNLYWYRQAAGRGLQLLFYSVGIGQISSEVPQNLSASRPQDRQFILSSKKLLLSDSGFYLCAWSGEGNQPQHFGDGTRLSIL.

The chain uses TRBV11-2 and TRBJ1-1; no clear D gene. Between the trimmed V and J ends, which lost 1 base and 0 bases, there was a span of 3 bases. Germline CDR1 is SGHAT and CDR2 is FQNNGV. CDR3 length: 13 amino acids. The CDR3 DNA reads as TGTGCCAGCAGCTTAGCTTTGAACACTGAAGCTTTCTTT. It codes for CASSLALNTEAFF. The full variable domain, completed using reference TRBV11-2 and TRBJ1-1, is EAGVAQSPRYKIIEKRQSVAFWCNPISGHATLYWYQQILGQGPKLLIQFQNNGVVDDSQLPKDRFSAERLKGVDSTLKIQPAKLEDSAVYLCASSLALNTEAFFGQGTRLTVV.

CDR3 bases: TGTGCCAGCTCACCAACCCTTCTGGGACAAGGTTCCAATCAGCCCCAGCATTTT. Amino acids: CASSPTLLGQGSNQPQHF. This rearrangement joins TRBV18 to TRBJ1-5; D is perhaps TRBD1 (6 bases). V lost 2 bases and J lost 3, with 20 bases in between. The CDR3 runs to 18 residues. Germline CDR1 reads KGHSH; CDR2 reads LQKENI.

The chain is built from TRBV7-9 and TRBJ1-3, with 7 bases matching TRBD1. The CDR3 length is 13 residues. Germline V gene data show CDR1 as SEHNR and CDR2 as FQNEAQ (reference sequence). The junction had 5 bases not matched to a gene; V was cut back by 10 bases and J by 2 bases. DNA of the CDR3: TGTGCCAAGACAGGGTTGACTGGAAACACCATATATTTT. Amino acids: CAKTGLTGNTIYF.

This chain joins TRBV7-2 and TRBJ1-2; 7 nucleotides align to TRBD1. V dropped 1 base and J dropped 7; count of bases not matched to a gene: 9. CDR1 SGHTA and CDR2 FQGNSA come from the germline V gene. The CDR3 extends over 15 amino acids. This CDR3 reads CASSLDGGGAFGYTF. The CDR3 bases are TGTGCCAGCAGCTTAGATGGAGGGGGCGCGTTTGGCTACACCTTC.

The chain couples TRBV27 to TRBJ2-7; a weak D match, TRBD1 (6 bases). The CDR3 length is 12 residues. Germline V gene lookup returns CDR1 MNHEY and CDR2 SMNVEV (reference sequence). V lost 8 bases to trimming and J lost 5 bases, with 13 bases between them. The CDR3 sequence is CASSLPGDEQYF. DNA of the CDR3: TGTGCCAGCTCCTTACCAGGGGACGAGCAGTACTTC.

The chain links TRBV5-6 to TRBJ1-6, with TRBD1 identical over 8 bases. Germline CDR1 and CDR2: SGHDT and YYEEEE. The CDR3 has 19 residues. The V gene end was trimmed by 3 bases and the J gene end by 0 bases; junction bases not matched to a gene: 11. CDR3 DNA sequence: TGTGCCAGCAGCTCCAAAGGACAGGGTTGGGGCTCCTATAATTCACCCCTCCACTTT. Amino acid sequence: CASSSKGQGWGSYNSPLHF.

The V and J genes are TRBV10-3 and TRBJ2-3; possible D gene TRBD2, 6 bases. Germline loops: CDR1 ENHRY, CDR2 SYGVKD. V lost 6 bases and J 0 bases, leaving 10 bases between the germline ends. This CDR3 contains 14 residues. This CDR3 reads CAIRTRRSTDTQYF. Written as DNA, the CDR3 is TGTGCCATCAGGACTAGGCGGAGCACAGATACGCAGTATTTT.

V usage is TRBV6-4 and J usage is TRBJ2-6, with a possible D match to TRBD1 (6 bases). Trimming left V 6 bases short and J 0 bases short, with 9 bases between. There are 15 residues in the CDR3. Germline V gives CDR1 MRHNA, CDR2 SNTAGT. DNA for the CDR3: TGTGCCAGCAGCCCACAGGGCTCTGGGGCCAACGTCCTGACTTTC. Encoded protein: CASSPQGSGANVLTF.

The V call is TRBV9, the J call TRBJ1-2; D unresolved. Trimming stripped 0 bases from V and 4 bases from J, with 10 bases between. The CDR3 spans 14 residues. Germline CDR1 SGDLS, CDR2 YYNGEE. The CDR3 coding sequence is TGTGCCAGCAGCGTAGATAGCAGCTCCTATGGCTACACCTTC. Translated, it gives CASSVDSSSYGYTF.

This clone was seen once. The chain carries TRBV30 and TRBJ1-6; possibly TRBD1 for D (6 bases). The CDR3 covers 15 residues. The germline gives CDR1 GTSNPN, CDR2 SVGIG (reference sequence). V was pared by 2 bases and J by 2 bases, with 10 bases between. CDR3 nucleotide sequence: TGTGCCTGGAGTACAGGGATAACCTATAATTCACCCCTCCACTTT. Its translation: CAWSTGITYNSPLHF.

The chain carries TRBV5-1 and TRBJ1-6, with D tentatively TRBD1 (6 bases). The CDR3 sequence is 14 residues long. V dropped 3 bases and J dropped 6 bases, with 10 bases sitting between them. Germline-derived CDR1 and CDR2 are SGHRS and YFSETQ. CDR3 amino acids: CASSSDRLNSPLHF. CDR3 nucleotides: TGCGCCAGCAGCTCGGACAGACTTAATTCACCCCTCCACTTT.

This chain joins TRBV19 and TRBJ2-7; maybe TRBD1 (6 bases). Trimming took off 1 base at V and 3 bases at J, with 10 bases between the two ends. The V gene's germline CDR1 is LNHDA and CDR2 SQIVND (reference sequence). The length of the CDR3 is 14 residues. The CDR3 here is CASSIAGVNYEQYF. The CDR3 DNA follows: TGTGCCAGTAGTATAGCAGGGGTAAACTACGAGCAGTACTTC.

The chain has TRBV11-1 and TRBJ2-2; weak D call: TRBD1 (5 bases). The germline gives CDR1 SGHAT, CDR2 FQDESV (reference sequence). Trimming removed 1 base at V and 7 bases at J, with 13 bases between. CDR3 size: 15 residues. CDR3 loop: CASSLVAGMVGELFF. The CDR3 DNA is TGTGCCAGCAGCTTAGTCGCAGGGATGGTCGGGGAGCTGTTTTTT.